Following are 8 T cell receptor beta chains from one sample sequenced in a study of Graves' ophthalmopathy and Graves' hyperthyroidism. Scientists amplified the TCR beta CDR3 regions from RNA transcripts. RT-PCR was first run with HTBI primers, then multiplex PCR in a second round. TCRdb fed the multiplex PCR reads into MiXCR, producing one record per CDR3 protein. The table lists around 1,000,000 distinct CDR3 sequences, less than 45% of them singletons, with 11% in the top ten. Material for sequencing was peripheral blood or thyroid tissue (not recorded which). These receptors were obtained from an adult man with Graves' hyperthyroidism.

This sequence joins TRBV12-3 or TRBV12-4 and TRBJ2-7; 10 bases are shared with TRBD1. This CDR3 has 14 residues. With 6 bases clipped from V and 5 bases from J, the junction kept 7 bases outside the gene matches. CDR3 loop: CASSRDRGSNEQYF. The CDR3 coding sequence is TGTGCCAGCAGCCGGGACAGGGGATCGAACGAGCAGTACTTC.

A remark on this clonotype: A much larger clone differs by one base, so this may be a read error. The chain is built from TRBV11-2 and TRBJ2-6; no clear D. Germline V gene data show CDR1 as SGHAT and CDR2 as FQNNGV. The CDR3 sequence is 14 residues long. The germline V and J ends were trimmed by 5 bases and 0 bases, with 5 bases remaining between them. The CDR3 nucleotides read TGTGCCAGCAGCCACCCCTCTGGGGCCAACGTCCTGACTTTC. Its protein is CASSHPSGANVLTF.

The sample holds many counts of this clonotype. V and J are TRBV5-8 and TRBJ2-5; D remains unclear. The germline V gene encodes CDR1 SGHTS and CDR2 YDEGEE. The CDR3 consists of 15 residues. Trimming took off 0 bases at V and 1 base at J, with 10 bases between the two ends. The CDR3 DNA is TGTGCCAGCAGCTTGGGGGCAGTACTCCAAGAGACCCAGTACTTC. As protein: CASSLGAVLQETQYF.

The CDR3 reads CASSLSGDPQPQHF. The CDR3 DNA is TGTGCCAGCAGCTTGTCCGGGGATCCTCAGCCCCAGCATTTT. The chain links TRBV5-5 to TRBJ1-5; no clear D. Germline CDR1 reads SGHKS; CDR2 reads YYEKEE (reference sequence). CDR3 length: 14 amino acids. Trimming took off 1 base at V and 6 bases at J, with 11 bases between the two ends.

This clonotype occurred once. The chain employs TRBV6-4 and TRBJ2-6, with D possibly matching TRBD1 (6 bases). The ends were cut back, 5 bases at V and 11 bases at J, with 13 bases in the middle. The CDR3 covers 13 residues. Germline-derived CDR1 and CDR2 are MRHNA and SNTAGT. Here the CDR3 reads CASSSQGTYVLTF. The CDR3 DNA sequence: TGTGCCAGCAGTTCCCAGGGGACCTACGTCCTGACTTTC.

The genes are TRBV10-2 and TRBJ1-2; 7 nucleotides match TRBD1. CDR1 WSHSY and CDR2 SAAADI come from the germline V gene. The CDR3 contains 15 residues. Trimming removed 2 bases from V and 2 bases from J; junction bases left unmatched: 5. The CDR3 loop reads CASSEPGRGNYGYTF. In DNA, the CDR3 is TGCGCCAGCAGTGAGCCGGGCAGGGGGAACTATGGCTACACCTTC.

This clonotype has a single count. This rearrangement joins TRBV10-3 to TRBJ1-4; perhaps TRBD1 as D (5 bases). The germline gives CDR1 ENHRY, CDR2 SYGVKD. V dropped 5 bases and J dropped 5 bases, with 21 bases sitting between them. The CDR3 has 17 residues. CDR3 sequence: CAISYAATGRGNEKLFF. CDR3 DNA: TGTGCCATCAGTTACGCCGCTACAGGAAGGGGAAATGAAAAACTGTTTTTT.

This clonotype came up many times. V is TRBV10-3 and J is TRBJ1-5; D not certain. V lost 0 bases to trimming and J lost 6 bases, with 12 bases between them. Germline-derived CDR1 and CDR2 are ENHRY and SYGVKD. CDR3 size: 15 residues. The CDR3 DNA is TGTGCCATCAGTGAGTCTTCCGACATGTTTCAGCCCCAGCATTTT. As protein: CAISESSDMFQPQHF.